This T cell receptor (beta chain) was obtained from a study of early T cells in non-severe SARS-CoV-2 infection. For the study at large: The input, bulk RNA from unsorted whole blood, was sequenced, and chains were unpaired.

This clonotype was seen many times. Its target is not known. Study-wide points: Matching with VDJdb favored anti-spike CD8 responses (missing private and CD4 specificities).

Individual cDNA molecules were tagged with unique molecular identifiers, the study reported. One entry per CDR3 protein, called by TCRdb with MiXCR from the 5' RACE reads. In the table there are 39,000 or so distinct CDR3 sequences, 4.5% to 7% of which are singletons. This TCR came from an adult who was a healthcare worker with PCR-confirmed SARS-CoV-2 infection or an uninfected control (not recorded which). This material consisted of whole blood, taken at baseline.

CDR3 amino acids: CASSLGRGQGTDTQYF. DNA for the CDR3: TGTGCCAGCAGCTTAGGAAGGGGACAGGGGACAGATACGCAGTATTTT. This rearrangement joins TRBV11-3 to TRBJ2-3; 10 bases fit TRBD1. There are 16 residues in the CDR3. With 1 base clipped from V and 3 bases from J, the junction kept 4 bases outside the gene matches. From germline, CDR1 is SGHNT and CDR2 YENEEA.